The 24 T cell receptor beta chains listed next were all sequenced from one sample in a study of control samples from healthy donors and cancer patients (dated by TCRdb to 2018 to 2021). Libraries were prepared through the immunoSEQ multiplex PCR assay. As stored in TCRdb, this immuneACCESS dataset retains in-frame rearrangements with V and J assigned. A fraction of the clones does not appear; measured against another copy, unresolved V genes explain less than half of the discrepancy, and the remainder lacks a known reason. Counted in this sample were around 85,000 clones; around 94% of them appeared once. About 5% of the sample is in the top ten clones. The sample taken for sequencing was blood. The receptors stem from a woman aged 18-29 years in good health.

This rearrangement joins TRBV7-6 to TRBJ2-1; 9 nucleotides agree with TRBD2. The CDR3 length is 16 residues. Losses at the gene ends were 1 base for V and 2 bases for J; bases not matched to a gene: 3. Germline CDR1 reads SGHVS; CDR2 reads FNYEAQ. CDR3 nucleotides: TGTGCCAGCAGCTTAGTAGCGGGAGACCCCTACAATGAGCAGTTCTTC. Amino acids: CASSLVAGDPYNEQFF.

A word on this clone: The sample holds other DNA sequences that translate to the same CDR3. The chain combines TRBV2 with TRBJ1-5; TRBD1 matches at 7 bases. The V segment lost 3 bases and the J segment 4 bases; nucleotides outside the gene matches: 3. The germline gives CDR1 SNHLY, CDR2 FYNNEI. The CDR3 is made up of 14 amino acids. The CDR3 loop is CASSEVRGNQPQHF. The CDR3 DNA reads TGTGCCAGCAGTGAGGTCAGGGGGAATCAGCCCCAGCATTTT.

This chain connects TRBV5-1 to TRBJ1-1; D ambiguous. There are 15 residues in the CDR3. V was shortened by 0 bases and J by 6 bases, with 15 bases between the two germline ends. Germline values: CDR1 SGHRS, CDR2 YFSETQ. CDR3 bases: TGCGCCAGCAGCTTGGACGGGGATGTCGGGGCTGAAGCTTTCTTT. This codes for CASSLDGDVGAEAFF.

This clone was seen more than once but under ten times. The genes are TRBV28 and TRBJ2-7; TRBD1 is a possible D gene (6 bases). Germline V gives CDR1 MDHEN, CDR2 SYDVKM. This CDR3 spans 13 amino acids. Trimming pared 6 bases from V and 2 bases from J, leaving 11 bases between. This chain's CDR3 is CASRTGQPYEQYF. The CDR3 DNA is TGTGCCAGCAGGACCGGACAGCCCTACGAGCAGTACTTC. The variable domain in full, with the rest retrieved from reference TRBV28 and TRBJ2-7, is DVKVTQSSRYLVKRTGEKVFLECVQDMDHENMFWYRQDPGLGLRLIYFSYDVKMKEKGDIPEGYSVSREKKERFSLILESASTNQTSMYLCASRTGQPYEQYFGPGTRLTVT.

Remarks on this clone: One junction end does not reproduce the germline sequence, and a read error may be involved. V and J are TRBV11-2 and TRBJ1-3; no reliable D call. The CDR3 covers 12 residues. Germline V gene lookup returns CDR1 SGHAT and CDR2 FQNNGV. CDR3 protein: CASSSSRNTIYF. In DNA, the CDR3 is TGTGCCAGCAGCTCCTCTCGAAACACCATATATTTT.

The table lists this clone with a count of one. The chain joins TRBV6-2 or TRBV6-3 to TRBJ2-5; the D gene is possibly TRBD2 (6 bases). Trimming shortened V by 3 bases and J by 0 bases, and 20 bases separated the two germline ends. This CDR3 has 18 residues. Germline V lookup: CDR1 MNHEY, CDR2 SVGEGT. The CDR3 spells CASSYSLTSLAYQETQYF. CDR3 bases: TGTGCCAGCAGTTATAGTCTCACTTCTCTAGCGTACCAAGAGACCCAGTACTTC.

The chain combines TRBV6-5 with TRBJ2-7, with TRBD2 matching 8 bases. V lost 9 bases and J lost 6; bases outside the gene matches: 7. This CDR3 region has 12 residues. Germline values: CDR1 MNHEY, CDR2 SVGAGI. In DNA, the CDR3 is TGTGCCAGTGGGACTAGAGGTCGCGAGCAGTACTTC. Its translation: CASGTRGREQYF.

The chain employs TRBV7-2 and TRBJ2-7; weak D call: TRBD2 (6 bases). The CDR3 sequence is 15 residues long. With 6 bases removed from V and 5 bases from J, the gap between germline ends came to 20 bases. Germline loops: CDR1 SGHTA, CDR2 FQGNSA. CDR3 amino acids: CASSSSGVSSHEQYF. The CDR3 DNA follows: TGTGCCAGCAGTTCATCGGGGGTGTCGTCCCACGAGCAGTACTTC. The whole variable domain, remainder taken from reference TRBV7-2 and TRBJ2-7, is GAGVSQSPSNKVTEKGKDVELRCDPISGHTALYWYRQSLGQGLEFLIYFQGNSAPDKSGLPSDRFSAERTGGSVSTLTIQRTQQEDSAVYLCASSSSGVSSHEQYFGPGTRLTVT.

This clone showed up just a few times. CDR3 bases: TGTGCCAGCAGCCTCCAGGGTGCCTATGGCTACACCTTC. This codes for CASSLQGAYGYTF. The chain combines TRBV3-1 (or the pseudogene TRBV3-2) with TRBJ1-2; D possibly corresponds to TRBD1 (5 bases). Looked up from germline, CDR1 is LGHDT and CDR2 is YNNKEL (reference sequence). The ends were cut back, 4 bases at V and 4 bases at J, with 10 bases in the middle. The CDR3 contains 13 residues.

The table lists this clone with a count of one. The V gene is TRBV19, the J gene TRBJ2-1; 10 bases align to TRBD2. CDR1 LNHDA and CDR2 SQIVND come from the germline V gene (reference sequence). This CDR3 region has 13 residues. V shed 3 bases and J 14 bases; nucleotides not matched to a gene: 7. The CDR3 bases are TGTGCCAGTAGTATGGCTAGCGGGGGAACCGAGTTCTTC. This encodes CASSMASGGTEFF.

The J gene is TRBJ2-5, the V gene TRBV23-1; weak D call: TRBD2 (7 bases). TRBV23-1 belongs to the ORF category, with a function that is uncertain. The CDR3 runs 21 residues. The ends were cut back, 4 bases at V and 4 bases at J, with 34 bases in the middle. In DNA, the CDR3 is TGCGCCAGCAGTCCCCGGCCGGGGAAAGACTATGCGGGGGCAATGTCAGAGACCCAGTACTTC. The encoded protein is CASSPRPGKDYAGAMSETQYF.

The chain joins TRBV18 to TRBJ2-7, with 7 bases identical to TRBD2. CDR3 length equals 16 residues. V shed 3 bases and J 2 bases; nucleotides not matched to a gene: 10. Germline-derived CDR1 and CDR2 are KGHSH and LQKENI. The CDR3 loop reads CASSPVVASGTYEQYF. The CDR3, as DNA: TGTGCCAGCTCACCCGTTGTAGCTAGCGGTACCTACGAGCAGTACTTC.

In this sample, this clone turned up once. Here the CDR3 reads CASSLVRNEQYF. The CDR3 bases are TGTGCCAGCAGCTTAGTTCGTAACGAGCAGTACTTC. The V and J genes are TRBV7-8 and TRBJ2-7, with D hard to call. V was pared by 1 base and J by 5 bases, with 6 bases between. CDR1 and CDR2 from the germline V gene are SGHVS and FQNEAQ. The CDR3 runs to 12 residues.

The chain combines TRBV28 with TRBJ1-1; no definite D call. CDR1 and CDR2 from the germline V gene are MDHEN and SYDVKM. Trimming took 6 bases from V and 6 from J, leaving 17 bases between them. The CDR3 runs to 14 residues. CDR3 in amino acids: CASSQGLPLPEAFF. DNA for the CDR3: TGTGCCAGCAGCCAAGGCCTACCCCTACCTGAAGCTTTCTTT.

The V and J genes are TRBV14 and TRBJ2-7, with D perhaps TRBD1 (5 bases). The CDR3 runs to 14 residues. V dropped 4 bases and J dropped 2 bases, with 12 bases sitting between them. Germline assignment: CDR1 SGHDN and CDR2 FVKESK. The CDR3 is CASSPDKETYEQYF. The CDR3 region has the DNA TGTGCCAGCAGCCCGGACAAGGAGACCTACGAGCAGTACTTC.

The chain carries TRBV28 and TRBJ2-1; TRBD2 agrees at 8 bases. Germline V CDR1 and CDR2: MDHEN, SYDVKM. CDR3 length: 15 amino acids. After removal of 4 bases from V and 3 bases from J, the junction contained 5 bases not matched to a gene. The DNA of the CDR3 is TGTGCCAGCAGTTACCCGGGACTAGGCTACAATGAGCAGTTCTTC. Encoded protein: CASSYPGLGYNEQFF. The entire variable domain, with the rest obtained from reference TRBV28 and TRBJ2-1, is as follows: DVKVTQSSRYLVKRTGEKVFLECVQDMDHENMFWYRQDPGLGLRLIYFSYDVKMKEKGDIPEGYSVSREKKERFSLILESASTNQTSMYLCASSYPGLGYNEQFFGPGTRLTVL.

The V gene is TRBV6-5, the J gene TRBJ1-1, with a possible D match to TRBD1 (5 bases). The CDR3 runs to 12 residues. Germline values: CDR1 MNHEY, CDR2 SVGAGI. The germline V and J ends were trimmed by 2 bases and 7 bases, with 8 bases remaining between them. CDR3 DNA: TGTGCCAGCAGTTACGGGGGGGGTGAAGCTTTCTTT. As protein: CASSYGGGEAFF.

The chain combines TRBV3-1 (or the pseudogene TRBV3-2) with TRBJ1-6, with D possibly TRBD1 on 5 matching bases. Germline CDR1 LGHDT, CDR2 YNNKEL (reference sequence). The length of the CDR3 is 16 residues. The V gene lost 4 bases and the J gene lost 0 bases, with 10 bases spanning the gap. This CDR3 reads CASSPGLSSYNSPLHF. The CDR3 DNA reads as TGTGCCAGCAGCCCGGGGCTAAGCTCCTATAATTCACCCCTCCACTTT.

The chain couples TRBV5-8 to TRBJ2-5, with D hard to call. Looked up from germline, CDR1 is SGHTS and CDR2 is YDEGEE. The CDR3 sequence is 14 residues long. Trimming removed 6 bases at V and 5 bases at J, with 17 bases between. The CDR3 sequence is CASNVKEPWETQYF. The CDR3 DNA follows: TGTGCCAGCAACGTAAAGGAGCCATGGGAGACCCAGTACTTC. Supplemented by reference TRBV5-8 and TRBJ2-5, the full variable domain reads EAGVTQSPTHLIKTRGQQATLRCSPISGHTSVYWYQQALGLGLQFLLWYDEGEERNRGNFPPRFSGRQFPNYSSELNVNALELEDSALYLCASNVKEPWETQYFGPGTRLLVL.

This chain joins TRBV6-5 and TRBJ2-3, with D perhaps TRBD1 (6 bases). The CDR3 extends over 14 amino acids. V lost 6 bases, J lost 0 bases, and 10 bases lay in between. Germline V CDR1 and CDR2: MNHEY, SVGAGI. Here the CDR3 reads CASRRQGSTDTQYF. DNA of the CDR3: TGTGCCAGCAGGCGCCAGGGGAGCACAGATACGCAGTATTTT.

The CDR3 DNA follows: TGTGCCAGCAGCGCTAAAGGGACAGGGGGGACCGGGGAGCTGTTTTTT. Amino acid sequence: CASSAKGTGGTGELFF. V and J are TRBV2 and TRBJ2-2; 11 bases align to TRBD1. Trimming cost V 6 bases and J 5 bases; bases outside gene matches: 8. CDR1 SNHLY and CDR2 FYNNEI come from the germline V gene. This CDR3 is built from 16 residues.

DNA for the CDR3: TGTGCCAGCAGCTCAGGGGTGGGACAGAACTATGGCTACACCTTC. Translating it yields CASSSGVGQNYGYTF. The chain joins TRBV7-8 to TRBJ1-2; 7 nucleotides align to TRBD1. The junction had 7 bases not matched to a gene; V was cut back by 4 bases and J by 2 bases. The CDR3 loop spans 15 amino acids. Per the germline V gene, CDR1 is SGHVS and CDR2 is FQNEAQ. Full variable domain (remainder filled in from reference TRBV7-8 and TRBJ1-2): GAGVSQSPRYKVAKRGQDVALRCDPISGHVSLFWYQQALGQGPEFLTYFQNEAQLDKSGLPSDRFFAERPEGSVSTLKIQRTQQEDSAVYLCASSSGVGQNYGYTFGSGTRLTVV.

The gene calls are TRBV27 and TRBJ2-2; D remains ambiguous. Trimming removed 7 bases at V and 5 bases at J, with 14 bases between. This CDR3 has 14 amino acids. CDR1 and CDR2 from the germline V gene are MNHEY and SMNVEV (reference sequence). In nucleotides, the CDR3 is TGTGCCAGCACTCATAACGTGGGTACCGGGGAGCTGTTTTTT. As protein: CASTHNVGTGELFF.

The DNA for the CDR3 is TGTGCCACGGGCCGGGGGAGCACCGGGGAGCTGTTTTTT. As protein: CATGRGSTGELFF. The chain joins TRBV24-1 to TRBJ2-2, with D perhaps TRBD2 (6 bases). CDR3 length equals 13 residues. V gave up 10 bases and J gave up 4 bases, with 12 bases separating them. Germline-derived CDR1 and CDR2 are KGHDR and SFDVKD.